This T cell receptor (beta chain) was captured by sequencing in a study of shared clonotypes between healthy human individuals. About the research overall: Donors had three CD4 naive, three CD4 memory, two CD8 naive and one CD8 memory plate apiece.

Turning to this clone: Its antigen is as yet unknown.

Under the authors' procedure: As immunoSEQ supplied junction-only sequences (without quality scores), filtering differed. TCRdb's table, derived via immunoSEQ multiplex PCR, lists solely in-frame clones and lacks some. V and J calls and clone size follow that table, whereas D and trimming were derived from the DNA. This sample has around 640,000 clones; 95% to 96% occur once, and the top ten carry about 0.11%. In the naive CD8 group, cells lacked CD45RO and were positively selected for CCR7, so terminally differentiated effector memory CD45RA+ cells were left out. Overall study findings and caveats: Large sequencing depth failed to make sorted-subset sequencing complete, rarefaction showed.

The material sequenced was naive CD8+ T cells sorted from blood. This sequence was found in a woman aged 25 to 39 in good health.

The CDR3 reads CASSVPGPEAFF. The CDR3 coding sequence is TGTGCCAGCAGTGTACCGGGGCCTGAAGCTTTCTTT. The chain carries TRBV2 and TRBJ1-1; possibly TRBD1 for D (5 bases). V was shortened by 4 bases and J by 6 bases, with 9 bases between the two germline ends. Germline V CDR1 and CDR2: SNHLY, FYNNEI. This CDR3 is 12 amino acids long.